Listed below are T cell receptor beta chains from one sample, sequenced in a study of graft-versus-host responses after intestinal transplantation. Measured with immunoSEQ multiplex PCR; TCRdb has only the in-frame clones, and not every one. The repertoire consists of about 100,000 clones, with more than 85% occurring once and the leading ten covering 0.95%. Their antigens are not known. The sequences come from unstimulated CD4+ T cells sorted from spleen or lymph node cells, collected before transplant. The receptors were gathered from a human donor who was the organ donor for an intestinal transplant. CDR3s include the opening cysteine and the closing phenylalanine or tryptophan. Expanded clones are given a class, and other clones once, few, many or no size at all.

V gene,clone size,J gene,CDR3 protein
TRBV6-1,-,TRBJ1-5,CASSDLHGIGPQHF
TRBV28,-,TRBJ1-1,CASGLGQGAPLLQAFF
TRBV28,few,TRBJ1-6,CASKGYNSPLHF
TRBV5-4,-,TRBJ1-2,CASSLWAGAGYGYTF
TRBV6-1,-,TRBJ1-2,CAIYRAAYGYTF
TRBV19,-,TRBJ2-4,CASSISYKGGTELAKNIQYF
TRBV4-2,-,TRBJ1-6,CASSQEKGQPNSPLHF
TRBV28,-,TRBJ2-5,CASSLLGGGGLITQYF
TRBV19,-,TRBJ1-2,CASKTAEANGYTF
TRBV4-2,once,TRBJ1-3,CASSQDRSSGNTIYF
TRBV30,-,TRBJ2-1,CAWSAGTSGGASGEQFF
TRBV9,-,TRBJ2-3,CASSVEGLGTDTQYF
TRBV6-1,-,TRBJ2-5,CASSGGRGGHQETQYF
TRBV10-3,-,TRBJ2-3,CAISESGGPITDTQYF
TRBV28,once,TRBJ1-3,CASSAPPGQRGNTIYF
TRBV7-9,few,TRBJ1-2,CASSLVGTVRGYGYTF
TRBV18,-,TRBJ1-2,CASSPGPEGGYTF
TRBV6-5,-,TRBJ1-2,CASSPGGGYTF
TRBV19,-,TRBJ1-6,CASSTRIAGQGLAATNSPLHF
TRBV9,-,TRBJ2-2,CASGSDRVVTGELFF
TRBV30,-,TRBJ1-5,CAWSVGVGNQPQHF
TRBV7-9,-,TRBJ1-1,CASSPPGTGDMENTEAFF
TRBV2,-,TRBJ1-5,CASQRGTGLGNQPQHF
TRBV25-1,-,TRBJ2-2,CASSDDRGNTGELFF
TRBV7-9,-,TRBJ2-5,CASSLVGDAEETQYF
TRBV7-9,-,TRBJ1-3,CASSYLSGNTIYF
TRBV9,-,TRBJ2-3,CASSGGWRGGTDTQYF
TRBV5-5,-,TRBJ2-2,CASSPKDRGTGELFF
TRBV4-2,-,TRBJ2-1,CASSQAGRGIYNEQFF
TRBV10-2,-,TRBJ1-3,CASSGLYGRSGNTIYF
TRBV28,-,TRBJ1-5,CASSFGGGSNQPQHF
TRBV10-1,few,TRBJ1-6,CASSENRGSPLHF
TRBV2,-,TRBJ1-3,CASSPILRAFSGNTIYF
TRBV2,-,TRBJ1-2,CASSEGHRGRVGYTF
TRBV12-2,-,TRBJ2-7,CASRLGPPTSGGPRQYF
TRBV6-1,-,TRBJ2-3,CASSDRTDTQYF
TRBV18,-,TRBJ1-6,CASSPGMTSSYNSPLHF
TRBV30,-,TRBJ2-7,CAWMARPGQGLNEQYF
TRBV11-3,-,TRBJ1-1,CASSRPDRSEAFF
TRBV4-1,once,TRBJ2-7,CASSQGARGLVSAYEQYF
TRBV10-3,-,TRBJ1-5,CATATGDNNQPQHF
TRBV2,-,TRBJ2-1,CASTLDGGAYNEQFF
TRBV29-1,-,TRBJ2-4,CSVWGGELAKNIQYF
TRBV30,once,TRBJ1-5,CAWSVREGQPQHF
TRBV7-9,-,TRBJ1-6,CASSLGLNSPLHF
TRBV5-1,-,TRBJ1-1,CASSLLEAPAFF
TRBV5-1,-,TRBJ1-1,CASSLANTEAFF
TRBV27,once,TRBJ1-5,CASRGFGQGVNQPQHF
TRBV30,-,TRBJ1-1,CAWNLRFTEAFF
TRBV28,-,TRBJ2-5,CASSFADRPGETQYF
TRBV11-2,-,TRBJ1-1,CASNAGGTEAFF
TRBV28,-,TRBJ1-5,CAGGGRIEPQHF
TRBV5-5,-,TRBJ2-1,CASSLGLAPNNEQFF
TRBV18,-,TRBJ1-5,CASSQQTGIFSQPQHF
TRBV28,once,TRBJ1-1,CASSWDMNTEAFF
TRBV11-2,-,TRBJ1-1,CASSFGGGETEAFF
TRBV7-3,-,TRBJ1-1,CASSFQGGTEAFF
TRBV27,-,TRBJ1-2,CASSLSYRARYGYTF
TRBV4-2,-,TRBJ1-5,CASSQGSAGGLQPQHF